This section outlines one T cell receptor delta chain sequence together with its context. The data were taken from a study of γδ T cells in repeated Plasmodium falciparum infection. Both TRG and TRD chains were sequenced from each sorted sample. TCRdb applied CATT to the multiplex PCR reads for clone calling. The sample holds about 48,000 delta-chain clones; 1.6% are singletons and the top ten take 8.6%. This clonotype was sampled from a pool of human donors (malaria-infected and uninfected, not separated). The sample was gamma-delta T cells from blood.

The CDR3 sequence: CALGELPSYWGIRPDKLIF. CDR3 coding DNA: TGTGCTCTTGGGGAACTCCCCTCCTACTGGGGGATACGTCCCGATAAACTCATCTTT. The chain employs TRDV1 and TRDJ1, with TRDD3 matching over 13 bases. No J gene is reported in TCRdb; it was inferred here by comparing the DNA with germline. The CDR3 contains 19 residues. V dropped 0 bases and J dropped 3; count of bases not matched to a gene: 10. The germline V gene encodes CDR1 TSWWSYY and CDR2 QGS.